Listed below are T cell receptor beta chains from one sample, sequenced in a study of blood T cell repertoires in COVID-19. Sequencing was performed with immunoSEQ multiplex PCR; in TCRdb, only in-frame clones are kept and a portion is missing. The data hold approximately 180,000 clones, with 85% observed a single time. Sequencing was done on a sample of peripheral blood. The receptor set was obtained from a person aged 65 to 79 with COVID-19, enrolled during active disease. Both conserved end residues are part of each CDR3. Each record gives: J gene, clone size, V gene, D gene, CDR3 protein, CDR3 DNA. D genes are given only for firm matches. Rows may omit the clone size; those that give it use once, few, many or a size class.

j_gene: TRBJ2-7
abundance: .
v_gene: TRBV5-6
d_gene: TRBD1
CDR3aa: CASSFIRGF
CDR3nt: TGTGCCAGCAGCTTTATCAGGGGGTTC

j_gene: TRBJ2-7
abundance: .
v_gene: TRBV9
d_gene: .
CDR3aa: CASSPSALSYEQYF
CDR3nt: TGTGCCAGCAGCCCGAGCGCCCTCTCCTACGAGCAGTACTTC

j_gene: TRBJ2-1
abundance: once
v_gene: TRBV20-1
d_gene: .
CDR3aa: CSASGEGVRSSSYNEQFF
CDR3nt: TGCAGTGCTAGTGGAGAGGGGGTGCGGTCGAGCTCCTACAATGAGCAGTTCTTC

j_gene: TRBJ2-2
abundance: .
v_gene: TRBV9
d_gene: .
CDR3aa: CASSDGLRVDVAGELFF
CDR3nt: TGTGCCAGCAGCGACGGACTTCGGGTTGATGTGGCCGGGGAGCTGTTTTTT

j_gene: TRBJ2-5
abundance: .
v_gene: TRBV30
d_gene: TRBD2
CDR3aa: CACPGRAQETQYF
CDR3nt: TGTGCCTGCCCCGGGAGGGCCCAAGAGACCCAGTACTTC

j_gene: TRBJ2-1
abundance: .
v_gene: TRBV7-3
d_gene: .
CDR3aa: CASSLLGFGGSNEQFF
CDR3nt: TGTGCCAGCAGCCTCCTAGGATTTGGGGGGTCCAATGAGCAGTTCTTC

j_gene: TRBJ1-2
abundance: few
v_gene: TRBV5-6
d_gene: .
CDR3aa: CASSLVGGADGYTF
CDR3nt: TGTGCCAGCAGCTTGGTGGGGGGGGCTGATGGCTACACCTTC

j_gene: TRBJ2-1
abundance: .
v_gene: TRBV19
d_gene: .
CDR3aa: CASSIGLEQFF
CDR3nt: TGTGCCAGTAGTATAGGACTAGAGCAGTTCTTC

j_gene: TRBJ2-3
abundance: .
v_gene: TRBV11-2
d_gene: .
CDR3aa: CASSLAARYTQYF
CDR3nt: TGTGCCAGCAGCTTAGCGGCGCGGTATACGCAGTATTTT

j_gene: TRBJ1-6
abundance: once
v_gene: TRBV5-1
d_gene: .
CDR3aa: CASSLDRVRTPLHF
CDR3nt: TGCGCCAGCAGCTTGGATCGAGTGAGGACACCCCTCCACTTT

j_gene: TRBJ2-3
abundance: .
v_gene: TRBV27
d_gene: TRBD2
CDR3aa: CASSLVAGGVQGTQYF
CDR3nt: TGTGCCAGCAGTTTGGTGGCGGGGGGAGTTCAGGGTACGCAGTATTTT

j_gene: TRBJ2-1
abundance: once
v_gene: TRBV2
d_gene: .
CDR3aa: CASSEGMGLYYNEQFF
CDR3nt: TGTGCCAGCAGTGAAGGTATGGGACTTTACTACAATGAGCAGTTCTTC

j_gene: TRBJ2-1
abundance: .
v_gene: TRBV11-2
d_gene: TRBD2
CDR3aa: CASSAGTTSANEQFF
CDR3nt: TGTGCCAGCAGCGCCGGGACTACCTCCGCCAATGAGCAGTTCTTC

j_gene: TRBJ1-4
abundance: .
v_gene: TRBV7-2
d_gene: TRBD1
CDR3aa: CASSFPGTGSEKLFF
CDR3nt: TGTGCCAGCAGCTTCCCCGGGACAGGGAGTGAAAAACTGTTTTTT

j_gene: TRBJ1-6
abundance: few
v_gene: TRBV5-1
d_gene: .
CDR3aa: CASSGVRESGERSFFYNSPLHF
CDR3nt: TGCGCCAGCAGCGGGGTAAGGGAGTCAGGGGAACGTTCCTTTTTTTATAATTCACCCCTCCACTTT